This T cell receptor (beta chain) came from a study of blood T cell repertoires in COVID-19. Overall study context: Material from acute and convalescent COVID-19 was sourced from the United States, Italy and Spain. T cells, B-cell-depleted T cells, or PBMCs provided the cDNA or gDNA that served as material.

This CDR3 is built from 13 residues. The authors' processing: The authors estimated nucleated cell counts from reference gene primer amplification. The repertoire was sequenced with immunoSEQ multiplex PCR; TCRdb's copy has only in-frame clones and lacks some. That table furnishes V, J and clone size, whereas the DNA furnished D and trimming. The sample shows approximately 280,000 clones, 70% to 90% of them seen only once. The receptor was derived from a woman in her sixties or seventies with acute or convalescent COVID-19. Sequences were obtained from peripheral blood. The chain uses TRBV1 and TRBJ2-2; the table's D call, TRBD2, has no DNA check behind it. TRBV1 is given as a pseudogene. This CDR3 reads CTSSQDSAGELFF. In DNA form, the CDR3 reads TGCACCAGCAGCCAAGATTCGGCCGGGGAGCTGTTTTTT.